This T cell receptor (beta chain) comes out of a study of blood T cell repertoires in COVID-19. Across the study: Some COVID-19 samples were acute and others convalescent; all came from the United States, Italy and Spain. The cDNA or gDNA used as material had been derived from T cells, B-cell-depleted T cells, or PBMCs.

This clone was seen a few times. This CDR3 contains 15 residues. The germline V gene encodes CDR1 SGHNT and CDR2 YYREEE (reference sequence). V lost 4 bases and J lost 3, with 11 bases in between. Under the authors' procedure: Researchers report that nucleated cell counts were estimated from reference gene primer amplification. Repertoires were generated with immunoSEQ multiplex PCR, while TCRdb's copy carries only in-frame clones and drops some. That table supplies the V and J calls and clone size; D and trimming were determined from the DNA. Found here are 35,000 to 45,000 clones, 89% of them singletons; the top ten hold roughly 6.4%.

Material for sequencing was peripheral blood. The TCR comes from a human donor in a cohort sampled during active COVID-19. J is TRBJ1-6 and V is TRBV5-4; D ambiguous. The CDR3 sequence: CASSPEQNYNSPLHF. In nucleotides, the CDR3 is TGTGCCAGCAGCCCGGAACAGAACTATAATTCACCCCTCCACTTT.